The 10 T cell receptor beta chains given below trace back to one sample, sequenced in a study of early stage breast cancer tumors. This table comes from immunoSEQ multiplex PCR, and its TCRdb copy is limited to in-frame clones, with some not included. The sample holds tens of thousands of clones, over 65% seen once. The sequencing input was blood. The receptors stem from a person aged 25 to 39 with breast cancer.

Only a few counts were recorded for this clone. The V gene is TRBV27, the J gene TRBJ1-2; D not resolved. The CDR3 covers 13 residues. The V gene lost 7 bases and the J gene lost 3 bases, with 12 bases spanning the gap. Germline V lookup: CDR1 MNHEY, CDR2 SMNVEV (reference sequence). The CDR3 DNA sequence: TGTGCCAGCAAGATAGGGCCCTACTATGGCTACACCTTC. Protein sequence: CASKIGPYYGYTF.

In this sample, this clone turned up a few times. This rearrangement joins TRBV3-2 to TRBJ2-7; TRBD2, the table's D call, was not compared with the DNA. TRBV3-2 is marked as a pseudogene. This CDR3 contains 9 residues. The CDR3 coding sequence is TGTGCCAGCAGCCAAGTAGAGTACTTC. It translates to CASSQVEYF.

The chain joins TRBV30 to TRBJ2-3, with D perhaps matching TRBD2 (6 bases). Germline CDR1 is GTSNPN and CDR2 is SVGIG (reference sequence). V was cut by 2 bases and J by 0 bases, with 12 bases left in between. CDR3 length equals 15 residues. The CDR3 is CAWSSGLPSTDTQYF. The DNA for the CDR3 is TGTGCCTGGAGTTCGGGACTTCCTAGCACAGATACGCAGTATTTT.

V gene TRBV27 combines with J gene TRBJ1-2; D might be TRBD1 (6 bases). V lost 5 bases, J lost 9 bases, and 19 bases lay in between. CDR1 is MNHEY and CDR2 is SMNVEV in the germline V gene (reference sequence). CDR3 length: 14 amino acids. The CDR3 bases are TGTGCCAGCAGTCCCCCCCCAGGACAGCTGAGCTACACCTTC. It encodes CASSPPPGQLSYTF.

This chain links TRBV6-4 with TRBJ2-2, with D possibly being TRBD1 or TRBD2 (5 bases each). CDR3 length: 12 residues. Germline CDR1 and CDR2: MRHNA and SNTAGT. Trimming cost V 6 bases and J 6 bases, with 8 bases left between them. The CDR3 DNA sequence: TGTGCCAGCAGCGGGACGGCCGGGGAGCTGTTTTTT. Amino acid sequence: CASSGTAGELFF.

V is TRBV6-4 and J is TRBJ2-3; the match to TRBD2 covers 7 bases. The germline gives CDR1 MRHNA, CDR2 SNTAGT. J lost 2 bases, V lost 5 bases, and 16 bases had no gene match. This CDR3 spans 18 amino acids. The CDR3 spells CASSQEGGSRPNTDTQYF. CDR3 nucleotides: TGTGCCAGCAGTCAGGAGGGCGGGAGCCGACCAAACACAGATACGCAGTATTTT.

The CDR3 DNA follows: TGTGCCACCCAAGAGACACTCCTCGGGACTGAAGCTTTCTTT. It codes for CATQETLLGTEAFF. The chain combines TRBV6-1 with TRBJ1-1; D not resolved. The CDR3 consists of 14 residues. V lost 10 bases and J lost 5, with 20 bases in between. Germline V gives CDR1 MNHNS, CDR2 SASEGT.

Worth noting for this clone: A read error may be the cause here, since a much bigger clone is one base away. Other DNA variants within this sample encode the same CDR3. The V call is TRBV7-9, the J call TRBJ2-7; D may correspond to TRBD1 or TRBD2 (5 bases each). The CDR3 is 13 amino acids. The germline V and J ends were trimmed by 6 bases and 2 bases, with 11 bases remaining between them. Germline V gene lookup returns CDR1 SEHNR and CDR2 FQNEAQ (reference sequence). This chain's CDR3 is CASSPKGPYEQYF. As DNA, the CDR3 is TGTGCCAGCAGTCCGAAGGGACCCTACGAGCAGTACTTC.

Only a few counts were recorded for this clone. This sequence joins TRBV10-1 and TRBJ1-2, with D unresolved. Germline V gene lookup returns CDR1 WNHNN and CDR2 SYGVQD (reference sequence). The CDR3 is 13 amino acids. V was cut by 0 bases and J by 7 bases, with 9 bases left in between. The CDR3 DNA follows: TGCGCCAGCAGTGAGTCGAGTCTCGGTGGCTACACCTTC. Protein product: CASSESSLGGYTF.

This chain joins TRBV19 and TRBJ2-1; TRBD2 matches 13 bases. The V and J ends lost 3 bases and 5 bases, in that order; junction bases with no gene match: 1. CDR1 is LNHDA and CDR2 is SQIVND in the germline V gene (reference sequence). The CDR3 sequence is 15 residues long. The CDR3 here is CASSMGTSGDNEQFF. In nucleotides, the CDR3 is TGTGCCAGTAGTATGGGGACTAGCGGGGACAATGAGCAGTTCTTC.